Listed below are T cell receptor beta chains from one sample, sequenced in a study of cytomegalovirus exposure and HLA in healthy donors. Generated by immunoSEQ multiplex PCR, the TCRdb table keeps only in-frame clones and is missing some. The data contain under 200,000 clones, under 70% of them singletons. Material: PBMCs. Receptor source: a woman aged 40 to 50 in good health and CMV-seropositive. Each CDR3 is given with its conserved first and last residue.

j_call | v_call | cdr3_aa
TRBJ1-2 | TRBV6-5 | CASSYSFEGWGYTF
TRBJ1-3 | TRBV4-1 | CASSQGVGGLSSGNTIYF
TRBJ2-3 | TRBV19 | CASSRRLAGTTDTQYF
TRBJ2-5 | TRBV11-1 | CASSYGETQYF
TRBJ2-7 | TRBV5-1 | CASSIGQGPYEQYF
TRBJ1-3 | TRBV23-1 | CASTSGQGNTIYF
TRBJ1-2 | TRBV19 | CASSIDLLTRSHGYTF
TRBJ2-7 | TRBV5-1 | CASSFHYEQYF
TRBJ2-1 | TRBV19 | CASSIDLQRGYNEQFF
TRBJ1-4 | TRBV19 | CASTRYRTTNEKLFF
TRBJ1-3 | TRBV29-1 | CSVSATGGNGGNTIYF
TRBJ2-7 | TRBV7-2 | CASSLGYSYEQYF
TRBJ1-1 | TRBV7-2 | CASSLRDRVNTEAFF
TRBJ2-3 | TRBV6-1 | CASGRDFTDTRYF
TRBJ1-4 | TRBV11-3 | CASSLNRDEKLFF
TRBJ2-1 | TRBV29-1 | CSVDADRGNEQFF
NA | TRBV9 | CASSKGTGGTYEQYF
TRBJ1-5 | TRBV6-5 | CASSYSGDLNQPQHF
TRBJ2-1 | TRBV19 | CASSIWGTAYNEQFF
TRBJ1-2 | TRBV28 | CASSLNTNYGYTF
TRBJ2-1 | TRBV6-5 | CASSYSPWQGEQFF
TRBJ2-5 | TRBV27 | CASKGLVEETQYF
TRBJ2-6 | TRBV7-9 | CASSLVGQGPSGANVLTF
TRBJ1-1 | TRBV27 | CASNLAPTGNTEAFF
TRBJ2-7 | TRBV2 | CASSLAGNEQYF